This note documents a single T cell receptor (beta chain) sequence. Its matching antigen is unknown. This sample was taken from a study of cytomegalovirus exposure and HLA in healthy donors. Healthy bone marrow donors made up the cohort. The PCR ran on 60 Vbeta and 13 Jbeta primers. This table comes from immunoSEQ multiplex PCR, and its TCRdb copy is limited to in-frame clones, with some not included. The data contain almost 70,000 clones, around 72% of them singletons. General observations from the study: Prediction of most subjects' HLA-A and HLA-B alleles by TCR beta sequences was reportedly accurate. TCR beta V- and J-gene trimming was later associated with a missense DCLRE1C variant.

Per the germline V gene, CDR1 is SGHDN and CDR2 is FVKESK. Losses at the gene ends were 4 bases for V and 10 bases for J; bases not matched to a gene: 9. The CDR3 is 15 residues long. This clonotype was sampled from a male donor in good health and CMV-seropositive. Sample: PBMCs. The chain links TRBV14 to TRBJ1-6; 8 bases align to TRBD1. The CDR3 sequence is CASSLQGQGQSPLHF. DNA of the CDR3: TGTGCCAGCAGCCTCCAAGGACAGGGACAATCACCCCTCCACTTT.